Listed below are T cell receptor beta chains from one sample, sequenced in a study of blood T cell repertoires in COVID-19. TCRdb's copy holds only in-frame clones and misses some; the assay was immunoSEQ multiplex PCR. Of about 400,000 clones listed, around 90% are singletons. The sequenced sample consisted of peripheral blood. All receptors derive from a human donor in a cohort sampled during active COVID-19. Both conserved end residues are part of each CDR3. A D gene is named only where the DNA matches it firmly. Only some rows state a clone size, as once, few, many or a class for expanded clones.

>TRBV3-1/TRBV3-2|-|TRBJ1-2|-
CASSQAARGYGYTF
TGTGCCAGCAGCCAAGCGGCCAGGGGCTATGGCTACACCTTC
>TRBV19|TRBD2|TRBJ2-2|-
CASRGLALAGELFF
TGTGCCAGTAGGGGACTAGCCCTCGCCGGGGAGCTGTTTTTT
>TRBV6-4|TRBD1|TRBJ1-2|-
CASSDSSGGADGYTF
TGTGCCAGCAGTGACTCTTCAGGGGGCGCGGATGGCTACACCTTC
>TRBV9|-|TRBJ2-2|-
CASRGTPNTGELFF
TGTGCCAGCAGGGGGACACCGAACACCGGGGAGCTGTTTTTT
>TRBV28|-|TRBJ2-3|once
CASSSGQSTDTQYF
TGTGCCAGCAGTTCCGGACAGAGCACAGATACGCAGTATTTT
>TRBV30|-|TRBJ1-2|few
CAWKGGANYGYTF
TGTGCCTGGAAGGGAGGAGCTAACTATGGCTACACCTTC
>TRBV19|-|TRBJ1-2|-
CASSSSQLSYGYTF
TGTGCCAGTAGTTCCTCACAGCTATCCTATGGCTACACCTTC
>TRBV10-3|-|TRBJ1-4|-
CAIGGPNEKLFF
TGTGCCATCGGCGGCCCTAATGAAAAACTGTTTTTT
>TRBV28|-|TRBJ1-2|once
CASSPPTPRGHESTF
TGTGCCAGCAGTCCGCCCACCCCTAGGGGACACGAGAGCACCTTC
>TRBV7-3|TRBD2|TRBJ2-1|-
CASSLNPAGPYNEQFF
TGTGCCAGCAGCTTAAACCCAGCGGGGCCCTACAATGAGCAGTTCTTC
>TRBV19|TRBD2|TRBJ2-7|-
CASGASGSYEQYF
TGTGCTTCTGGGGCTAGCGGGAGTTACGAGCAGTACTTC
>TRBV7-8|-|TRBJ2-5|-
CASIGSSETQYF
TGTGCCAGCATAGGGAGTTCGGAGACCCAGTACTTC
>TRBV18|-|TRBJ1-1|-
CASSPTSAGPQNTEAFF
TGTGCCAGCTCACCTACCTCGGCGGGACCCCAGAACACTGAAGCTTTCTTT
>TRBV20-1|-|TRBJ2-1|-
CSVRRYNEQFF
TGCAGTGTCAGGAGGTACAATGAGCAGTTCTTC
>TRBV5-4|-|TRBJ2-2|-
CASSSSTGQNTGELFF
TGTGCCAGCAGCTCATCTACAGGACAGAACACCGGGGAGCTGTTTTTT
>TRBV30|-|TRBJ2-3|-
CAWSRAGITDTQYF
TGTGCCTGGAGTCGAGCGGGTATCACAGATACGCAGTATTTT
>TRBV5-1|-|TRBJ2-1|-
CASGQIDGSPFF
TGCGCCAGCGGGCAAATTGACGGATCTCCGTTCTTC